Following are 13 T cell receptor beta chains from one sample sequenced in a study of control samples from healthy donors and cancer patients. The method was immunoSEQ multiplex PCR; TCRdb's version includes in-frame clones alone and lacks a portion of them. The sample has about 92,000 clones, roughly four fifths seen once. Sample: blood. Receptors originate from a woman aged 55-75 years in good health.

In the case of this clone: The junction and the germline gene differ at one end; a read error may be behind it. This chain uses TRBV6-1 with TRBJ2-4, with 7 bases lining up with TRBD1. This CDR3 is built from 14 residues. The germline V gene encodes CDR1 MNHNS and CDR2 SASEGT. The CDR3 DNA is TGTGCCAGCAGTGAAGCCAATACTGACAGGGTTAAGCACTTC. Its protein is CASSEANTDRVKHF.

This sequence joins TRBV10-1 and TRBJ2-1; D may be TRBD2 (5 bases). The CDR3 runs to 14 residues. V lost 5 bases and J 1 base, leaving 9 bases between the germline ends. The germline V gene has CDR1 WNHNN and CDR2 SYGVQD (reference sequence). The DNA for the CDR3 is TGCGCCAGCAGTCGGGGAAGGTCCTACAATGAGCAGTTCTTC. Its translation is CASSRGRSYNEQFF.

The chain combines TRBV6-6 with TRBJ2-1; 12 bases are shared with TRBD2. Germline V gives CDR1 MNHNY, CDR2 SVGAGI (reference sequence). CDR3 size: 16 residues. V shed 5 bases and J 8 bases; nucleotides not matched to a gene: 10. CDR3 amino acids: CASSPFLAGGPHEQFF. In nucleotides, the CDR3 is TGTGCCAGCAGTCCGTTCCTAGCGGGAGGGCCCCATGAGCAGTTCTTC.

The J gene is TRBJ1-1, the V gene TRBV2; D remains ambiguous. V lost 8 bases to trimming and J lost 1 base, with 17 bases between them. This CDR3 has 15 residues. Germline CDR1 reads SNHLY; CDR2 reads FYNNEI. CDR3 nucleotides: TGTGCCAGCGATCTTGAAGGAATCAGGAACACTGAAGCTTTCTTT. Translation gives CASDLEGIRNTEAFF.

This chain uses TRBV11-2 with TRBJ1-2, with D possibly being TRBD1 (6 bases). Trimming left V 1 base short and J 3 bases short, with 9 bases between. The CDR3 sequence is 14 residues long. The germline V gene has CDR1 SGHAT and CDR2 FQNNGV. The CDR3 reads CASSLGGADYGYTF. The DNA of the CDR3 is TGTGCCAGCAGCTTAGGGGGGGCAGACTATGGCTACACCTTC.

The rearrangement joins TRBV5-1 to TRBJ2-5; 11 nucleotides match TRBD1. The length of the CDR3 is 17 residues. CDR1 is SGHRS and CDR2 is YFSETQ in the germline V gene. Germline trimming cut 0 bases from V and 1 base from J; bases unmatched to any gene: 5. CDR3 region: CASSLEGTGGRQETQYF. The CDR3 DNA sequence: TGCGCCAGCAGCTTGGAGGGGACAGGGGGGCGCCAAGAGACCCAGTACTTC.

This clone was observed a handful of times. The CDR3 DNA reads as TGTGCCAGCACGGATATTGGGGGGGCCTGGGTGAATGAGCAGTTCTTC. This translates into CASTDIGGAWVNEQFF. The genes are TRBV5-6 and TRBJ2-1, with D maybe TRBD2 (7 bases). The CDR3 is 16 amino acids. V was pared by 6 bases and J by 7 bases, with 23 bases between. The germline V gene has CDR1 SGHDT and CDR2 YYEEEE.

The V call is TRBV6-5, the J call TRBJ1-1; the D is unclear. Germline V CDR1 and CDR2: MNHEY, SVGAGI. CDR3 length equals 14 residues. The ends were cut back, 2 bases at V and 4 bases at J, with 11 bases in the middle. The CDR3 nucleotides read TGTGCCAGCAGTTACAAGGGATGGGGCACTGAAGCTTTCTTT. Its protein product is CASSYKGWGTEAFF.

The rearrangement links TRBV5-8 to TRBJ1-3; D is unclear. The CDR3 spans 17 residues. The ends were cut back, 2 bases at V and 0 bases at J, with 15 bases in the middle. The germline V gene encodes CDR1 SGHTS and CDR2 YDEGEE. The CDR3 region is CASSFMRGKTSGNTIYF. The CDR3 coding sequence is TGTGCCAGCAGCTTTATGCGGGGTAAAACCTCTGGAAACACCATATATTTT.

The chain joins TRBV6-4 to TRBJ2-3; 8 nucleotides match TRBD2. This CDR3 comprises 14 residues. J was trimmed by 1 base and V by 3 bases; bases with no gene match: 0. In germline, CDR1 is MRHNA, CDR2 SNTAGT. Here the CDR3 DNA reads TGTGCCAGCAGTGAGCGGGGGGGCACAGATACGCAGTATTTT. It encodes CASSERGGTDTQYF.

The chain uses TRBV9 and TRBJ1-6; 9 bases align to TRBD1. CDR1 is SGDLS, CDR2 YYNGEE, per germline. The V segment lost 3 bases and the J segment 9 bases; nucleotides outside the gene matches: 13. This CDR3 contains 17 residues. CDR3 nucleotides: TGTGCCAGCAGCGCCGACAGGGGGTTAACCCCCTTTTCACCCCTCCACTTT. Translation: CASSADRGLTPFSPLHF.

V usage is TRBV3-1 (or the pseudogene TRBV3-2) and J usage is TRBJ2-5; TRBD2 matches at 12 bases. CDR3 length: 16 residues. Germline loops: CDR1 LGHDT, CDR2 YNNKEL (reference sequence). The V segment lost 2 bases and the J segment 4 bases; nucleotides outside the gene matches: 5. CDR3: CASSQSLAGGAETQYF. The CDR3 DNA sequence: TGTGCCAGCAGCCAATCCCTAGCGGGGGGGGCAGAGACCCAGTACTTC.

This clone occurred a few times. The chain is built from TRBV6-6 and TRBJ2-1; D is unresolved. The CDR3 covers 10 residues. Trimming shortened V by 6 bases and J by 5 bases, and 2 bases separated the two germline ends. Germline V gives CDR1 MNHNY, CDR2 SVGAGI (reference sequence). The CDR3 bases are TGTGCCAGCAGGGACAATGAGCAGTTCTTC. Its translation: CASRDNEQFF.